This record covers a single T cell receptor beta chain. The data belong to a study of blood T cell repertoires in COVID-19. Whole-study context: Both acute and convalescent COVID-19 samples were obtained from the United States, Italy and Spain. T cells, B-cell-depleted T cells, or PBMCs supplied cDNA or gDNA.

Generated by immunoSEQ multiplex PCR, the TCRdb table keeps only in-frame clones and is missing some. The table lists 200,000 to 250,000 clones, 70% to 90% of them singletons. V lost 5 bases and J lost 3, with 10 bases in between. Germline CDR1 and CDR2: SGHTA and FQGNSA. CDR3 length: 13 residues. The sequence came from a woman in her forties or fifties with acute COVID-19. J is TRBJ1-1 and V is TRBV7-2; D is undetermined. The sequenced sample consisted of PBMCs or T cells enriched from blood (not recorded which). The CDR3: CASSPNGDTEAFF. CDR3 sequence (DNA): TGTGCCAGCAGCCCGAACGGGGACACTGAAGCTTTCTTT.